Listed here are 19 T cell receptor beta chains from one sample, sequenced in a study of blood T cell repertoires in COVID-19. Some clones are missing from TCRdb's copy, which holds only in-frame ones; the method was immunoSEQ multiplex PCR. This sample has 250,000 to 400,000 clones; around 86% occur once, and the top ten carry 4.5% to 6.5%. The sample taken for sequencing was PBMCs or T cells enriched from blood (not recorded which). These receptors all come from a man aged 55 to 69 who had recovered from COVID-19.

This sequence joins TRBV21-1 and TRBJ2-1; the table's D call TRBD2 went unverified against the DNA. TRBV21-1 is a recognized pseudogene. The CDR3 contains 17 residues. The CDR3 bases are TGTGCCAGCAGCAACCTTACTAGCGGGGTATCCTACAATGAGCAGTTCTTC. This gives the protein CASSNLTSGVSYNEQFF.

This chain links TRBV6-5 with TRBJ2-5, with D tentatively TRBD2 (5 bases). V lost 2 bases and J 1 base, leaving 11 bases between the germline ends. CDR1 and CDR2 from the germline V gene are MNHEY and SVGAGI. The CDR3 consists of 15 residues. CDR3 nucleotide sequence: TGTGCCAGCAGTTACGTCTCGGCGGGCCAAGAGACCCAGTACTTC. The encoded protein is CASSYVSAGQETQYF.

The chain combines TRBV11-2 with TRBJ2-7; 8 positions agree with TRBD2. CDR1 and CDR2 from the germline V gene are SGHAT and FQNNGV. Unmatched junction bases numbered 6, after V lost 5 bases and J lost 0 bases. The CDR3 is 15 amino acids. CDR3 nucleotides: TGTGCCAGCAGCCGGAAGACTAGCGTCTCCTACGAGCAGTACTTC. This gives the protein CASSRKTSVSYEQYF.

The V call is TRBV18, the J call TRBJ2-2; 7 nucleotides align to TRBD2. Germline CDR1 reads KGHSH; CDR2 reads LQKENI. V trimming: 0 bases; J trimming: 0 bases; junction bases outside the gene matches: 1. The CDR3 is 16 residues long. CDR3 sequence (DNA): TGTGCCAGCTCACCACCGAGCGGGACGAACACCGGGGAGCTGTTTTTT. It codes for CASSPPSGTNTGELFF.

This chain connects TRBV27 to TRBJ1-5; the D gene is possibly TRBD1 (5 bases). Trimming took off 8 bases at V and 7 bases at J, with 21 bases between the two ends. The CDR3 length is 15 residues. Germline assignment: CDR1 MNHEY and CDR2 SMNVEV (reference sequence). CDR3 protein: CASGFSGGGSQPQHF. As DNA, the CDR3 is TGTGCCAGCGGATTCTCGGGGGGTGGATCGCAGCCCCAGCATTTT.

This clone was seen only a few times. This rearrangement joins TRBV6-5 to TRBJ2-7, with 8 bases identical to TRBD1. CDR3 size: 16 residues. The germline V gene has CDR1 MNHEY and CDR2 SVGAGI. Germline trimming cut 0 bases from V and 1 base from J; bases unmatched to any gene: 5. The CDR3 spells CASSYSPGTGSYEQYF. In DNA, the CDR3 is TGTGCCAGCAGTTACTCCCCCGGGACAGGTTCCTACGAGCAGTACTTC.

V and J are TRBV6-5 and TRBJ2-5; D is possibly TRBD1 (5 bases). This CDR3 has 14 residues. The germline V and J ends were trimmed by 7 bases and 5 bases, with 17 bases remaining between them. Germline V lookup: CDR1 MNHEY, CDR2 SVGAGI. CDR3 residues: CASTPFGHMETQYF. The CDR3 DNA reads as TGTGCCAGCACCCCCTTTGGACACATGGAGACCCAGTACTTC.

This sequence joins TRBV7-9 and TRBJ2-7, with D uncertain. The germline V gene encodes CDR1 SEHNR and CDR2 FQNEAQ (reference sequence). The CDR3 loop spans 13 amino acids. V was cut by 1 base and J by 4 bases, with 8 bases left in between. The CDR3 DNA follows: TGTGCCAGCAGCTTAGGAGCTTCATACGAGCAGTACTTC. This sequence encodes CASSLGASYEQYF. Together with reference TRBV7-9 and TRBJ2-7, the CDR3 gives the full variable domain: DTGVSQNPRHKITKRGQNVTFRCDPISEHNRLYWYRQTLGQGPEFLTYFQNEAQLEKSRLLSDRFSAERPKGSFSTLEIQRTEQGDSAMYLCASSLGASYEQYFGPGTRLTVT.

The rearrangement uses TRBV7-2 and TRBJ1-2; D not certain. The CDR3 is 14 residues long. Germline lookup yields CDR1 SGHTA and CDR2 FQGNSA. Trimming took off 7 bases at V and 8 bases at J, with 20 bases between the two ends. For the CDR3, the DNA is TGTGCCAGCATCCCCCCCGGAGCTCTCGGAGGCTACACCTTC. This codes for CASIPPGALGGYTF.

This clone occurred once. The chain has TRBV27 and TRBJ2-2; TRBD1 agrees at 7 bases. The CDR3 spans 15 residues. Trimming at V came to 5 bases and at J to 7 bases, leaving 10 bases not matched to a gene. Germline V CDR1 and CDR2: MNHEY, SMNVEV (reference sequence). The CDR3 DNA reads as TGTGCCAGCAGTCAACACCCTACAGGGGTCGGGGAGCTGTTTTTT. Amino acids: CASSQHPTGVGELFF.

The V and J genes are TRBV11-2 and TRBJ1-3; 9 bases map to TRBD1. The germline gives CDR1 SGHAT, CDR2 FQNNGV. CDR3 length: 18 residues. The V gene end was trimmed by 9 bases and the J gene end by 3 bases; junction bases not matched to a gene: 18. CDR3 loop: CASKSLGAGTGFGNTIYF. Written as DNA, the CDR3 is TGTGCCAGTAAAAGCTTAGGGGCCGGGACAGGGTTTGGAAACACCATATATTTT.

This sequence joins TRBV5-1 and TRBJ2-7, with 9 positions matching TRBD1. J gave up 2 bases and V 2 bases, and 5 bases lay outside the gene matches. The germline V gene encodes CDR1 SGHRS and CDR2 YFSETQ. The CDR3 loop spans 15 amino acids. CDR3 in DNA: TGCGCCAGCAGCTTTAGTTGGGACAGGGCCTACGAGCAGTACTTC. It is translated as CASSFSWDRAYEQYF.

The rearrangement joins TRBV10-1 to TRBJ2-4; D perhaps matches TRBD2 (5 bases). The CDR3 totals 16 residues. Trimming removed 3 bases at V and 0 bases at J, with 12 bases between. Germline CDR1 and CDR2: WNHNN and SYGVQD (reference sequence). In DNA, the CDR3 is TGCGCCAGCAGTGACATAGCGCTCACAGCCAAAAACATTCAGTACTTC. Protein product: CASSDIALTAKNIQYF.

This chain links TRBV29-1 with TRBJ2-7, with 9 bases that match TRBD1. With 7 bases clipped from V and 4 bases from J, the junction kept 11 bases outside the gene matches. CDR1 SQVTM and CDR2 ANQGSEA come from the germline V gene. The CDR3 has 14 amino acids. The CDR3 spells CSALGTGTFYEQYF. CDR3 bases: TGCAGCGCCTTGGGGACAGGGACATTTTACGAGCAGTACTTC.

V is TRBV5-6 and J is TRBJ2-1, with TRBD1 matching 10 bases. The CDR3 has 15 residues. Trimming cost V 4 bases and J 6 bases; bases outside gene matches: 7. From germline, CDR1 is SGHDT and CDR2 YYEEEE. As DNA, the CDR3 is TGTGCCAGCAGCCTAGGGACAGGGGAGGGCAATGAGCAGTTCTTC. Amino acid sequence: CASSLGTGEGNEQFF.

V usage is TRBV28 and J usage is TRBJ1-4; D unclear. V lost 7 bases and J 5 bases, leaving 17 bases between the germline ends. The CDR3 length is 15 residues. Per germline, CDR1 MDHEN and CDR2 SYDVKM. CDR3 in DNA: TGTGCCAGCATGCTACCGGGAACCTACAATGAAAAACTGTTTTTT. Translated, it gives CASMLPGTYNEKLFF. Full variable domain (remainder filled in from reference TRBV28 and TRBJ1-4): DVKVTQSSRYLVKRTGEKVFLECVQDMDHENMFWYRQDPGLGLRLIYFSYDVKMKEKGDIPEGYSVSREKKERFSLILESASTNQTSMYLCASMLPGTYNEKLFFGSGTQLSVL.

The J gene is TRBJ2-3, the V gene TRBV7-6; maybe TRBD1 (5 bases). The CDR3 is 14 residues long. V was shortened by 4 bases and J by 6 bases, with 14 bases between the two germline ends. Germline assignment: CDR1 SGHVS and CDR2 FNYEAQ. CDR3 loop: CASSWGTPGDTQYF. For the CDR3, the DNA is TGTGCCAGCAGCTGGGGAACACCAGGGGATACGCAGTATTTT.

The CDR3 sequence: CASAVAGSDTQYF. The CDR3 DNA reads as TGTGCCAGCGCGGTAGCGGGTTCAGATACGCAGTATTTT. The genes are TRBV6-5 and TRBJ2-3; 7 bases are a match to TRBD2. CDR1 and CDR2 (germline): MNHEY, SVGAGI. This CDR3 comprises 13 residues. Losses at the gene ends were 8 bases for V and 4 bases for J; bases not matched to a gene: 6.

The chain combines TRBV28 with TRBJ2-7; D is unclear. Germline values: CDR1 MDHEN, CDR2 SYDVKM. V shed 3 bases and J shed 6 bases, with 6 bases lying between them. This CDR3 spans 11 amino acids. CDR3 coding DNA: TGTGCCAGCAGTTTTTGGCCCGAGCAGTACTTC. Translating it yields CASSFWPEQYF.